This T cell receptor (beta chain) was observed in a study of T cell repertoires in cytomegalovirus infection. In its sample, this clonotype was seen a few times. TCRdb used MiXCR to reprocess the reads, holding one entry per CDR3 protein. The sample shows some 400,000 distinct CDR3 sequences, roughly 30% of them seen only once. Germline CDR1 and CDR2: SGHTA and FQGNSA. Trimming pared 5 bases from V and 3 bases from J, leaving 14 bases between. This CDR3 comprises 15 residues. The rearrangement joins TRBV7-2 to TRBJ1-3, with D tentatively TRBD1 (5 bases). The sequence came from a human donor in good health (CMV status not recorded). Some clones in this sample may be carry-over from other donors' samples. Source material: PBMCs. CDR3 sequence (DNA): TGTGCCAGCAGCCCTTTTCCAGGGTTTGGAAACACCATATATTTT. As protein: CASSPFPGFGNTIYF. Together with reference TRBV7-2 and TRBJ1-3, the CDR3 gives the full variable domain: GAGVSQSPSNKVTEKGKDVELRCDPISGHTALYWYRQSLGQGLEFLIYFQGNSAPDKSGLPSDRFSAERTGGSVSTLTIQRTQQEDSAVYLCASSPFPGFGNTIYFGEGSWLTVV.